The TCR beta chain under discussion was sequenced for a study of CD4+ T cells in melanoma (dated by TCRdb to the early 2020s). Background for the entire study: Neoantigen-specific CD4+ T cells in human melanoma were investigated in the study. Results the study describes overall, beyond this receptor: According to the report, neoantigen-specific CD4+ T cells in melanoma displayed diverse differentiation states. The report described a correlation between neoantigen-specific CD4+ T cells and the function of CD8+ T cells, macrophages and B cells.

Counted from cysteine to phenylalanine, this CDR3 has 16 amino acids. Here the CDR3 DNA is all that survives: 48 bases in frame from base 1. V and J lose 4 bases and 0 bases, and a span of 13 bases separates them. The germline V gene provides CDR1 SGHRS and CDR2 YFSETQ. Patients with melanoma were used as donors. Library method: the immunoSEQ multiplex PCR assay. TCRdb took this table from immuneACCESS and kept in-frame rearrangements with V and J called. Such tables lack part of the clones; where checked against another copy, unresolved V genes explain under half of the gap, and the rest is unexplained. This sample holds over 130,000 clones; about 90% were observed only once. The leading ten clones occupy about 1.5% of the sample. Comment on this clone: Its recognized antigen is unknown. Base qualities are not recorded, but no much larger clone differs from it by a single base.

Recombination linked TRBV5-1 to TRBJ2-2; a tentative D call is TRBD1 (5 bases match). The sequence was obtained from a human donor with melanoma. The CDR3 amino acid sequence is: CASSAPGRANTGELFF. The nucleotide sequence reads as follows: TGCGCCAGCAGCGCCCCGGGCAGGGCGAACACCGGGGAGCTGTTTTTT. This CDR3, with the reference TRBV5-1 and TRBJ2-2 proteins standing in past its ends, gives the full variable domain KAGVTQTPRYLIKTRGQQVTLSCSPISGHRSVSWYQQTPGQGLQFLFEYFSETQRNKGNFPGRFSGRQFSNSRSEMNVSTLELGDSALYLCASSAPGRANTGELFFGEGSRLTVL.